The 19 T cell receptor beta chains presented below share a single source sample, sequenced in a study of blood T cell repertoires in COVID-19. Sequenced by immunoSEQ multiplex PCR; TCRdb stores in-frame clones only, minus some. The repertoire holds tens of thousands of clones, with 86% as singletons. The sample was peripheral blood. The source is a man older than 75 with active COVID-19.

This chain links TRBV27 with TRBJ2-3; no definite D call. The ends were cut back, 4 bases at V and 5 bases at J, with 10 bases in the middle. The CDR3 has 13 residues. Germline CDR1 and CDR2: MNHEY and SMNVEV (reference sequence). The CDR3 protein is CASSYSQVDTQYF. The CDR3, as DNA: TGTGCCAGCAGTTACTCCCAAGTAGATACGCAGTATTTT.

With regard to this clone: Other DNA sequences from this sample encode an identical CDR3 as well. V is TRBV9 and J is TRBJ2-3; 8 bases map to TRBD2. Germline CDR1 SGDLS, CDR2 YYNGEE. This CDR3 spans 14 amino acids. Trimming cost V 3 bases and J 5 bases; bases outside gene matches: 5. This CDR3 reads CASSATSGRDTQYF. CDR3 bases: TGTGCCAGCAGCGCAACCAGCGGGAGAGATACGCAGTATTTT. Looking up the rest from reference TRBV9 and TRBJ2-3 gives the full variable domain: DSGVTQTPKHLITATGQRVTLRCSPRSGDLSVYWYQQSLDQGLQFLIQYYNGEERAKGNILERFSAQQFPDLHSELNLSSLELGDSALYFCASSATSGRDTQYFGPGTRLTVL.

The J gene is TRBJ2-3, the V gene TRBV30, with 8 bases fitting TRBD2. V shed 3 bases, J shed 1 base, and the junction held 9 bases outside the gene matches. Per germline, CDR1 GTSNPN and CDR2 SVGIG (reference sequence). The CDR3 runs 16 residues. The CDR3 loop reads CAWSQPLAEGTDTQYF. DNA of the CDR3: TGTGCCTGGAGCCAGCCACTAGCGGAGGGCACAGATACGCAGTATTTT.

This chain links TRBV4-2 with TRBJ2-5; 11 bases are a match to TRBD1. This CDR3 spans 17 amino acids. Germline V gene sequence: CDR1 LGHNA, CDR2 YNFKEQ. The junction had 6 bases not matched to a gene; V was cut back by 1 base and J by 2 bases. In DNA, the CDR3 is TGTGCCAGCAGCCAAGGGCGGGGACAGGGGGTTCAAGAGACCCAGTACTTC. Amino acids: CASSQGRGQGVQETQYF.

The chain couples TRBV5-6 to TRBJ1-1; D is unclear. The CDR3 has 11 residues. Germline V gene lookup returns CDR1 SGHDT and CDR2 YYEEEE. Trimming took off 2 bases at V and 11 bases at J, with 10 bases between the two ends. The CDR3 here is CASSFRQGAFF. As DNA, the CDR3 is TGTGCCAGCAGCTTCAGGCAAGGTGCTTTCTTT. Based on the CDR3 plus reference TRBV5-6 and TRBJ1-1, the full variable domain is DAGVTQSPTHLIKTRGQQVTLRCSPKSGHDTVSWYQQALGQGPQFIFQYYEEEERQRGNFPDRFSGHQFPNYSSELNVNALLLGDSALYLCASSFRQGAFFGQGTRLTVV.

V gene TRBV6-5 combines with J gene TRBJ2-1, with D hard to call. Trimming shortened V by 0 bases and J by 8 bases, and 11 bases separated the two germline ends. The CDR3 loop spans 14 amino acids. Germline V CDR1 and CDR2: MNHEY, SVGAGI. The CDR3 loop is CASSYSFRSDEQFF. The CDR3 nucleotides read TGTGCCAGCAGTTACTCATTTAGATCTGATGAGCAGTTCTTC.

The V and J genes are TRBV7-9 and TRBJ1-2; the D gene is possibly TRBD1 (6 bases). The germline V gene encodes CDR1 SEHNR and CDR2 FQNEAQ (reference sequence). The length of the CDR3 is 16 residues. The ends were cut back, 7 bases at V and 4 bases at J, with 22 bases in the middle. This chain's CDR3 is CASTKGGGRPSYGYTF. Written as DNA, the CDR3 is TGTGCCAGCACCAAGGGCGGGGGGCGTCCGTCCTATGGCTACACCTTC. Looking up the rest from reference TRBV7-9 and TRBJ1-2 gives the full variable domain: DTGVSQNPRHKITKRGQNVTFRCDPISEHNRLYWYRQTLGQGPEFLTYFQNEAQLEKSRLLSDRFSAERPKGSFSTLEIQRTEQGDSAMYLCASTKGGGRPSYGYTFGSGTRLTVV.

This chain links TRBV20-1 with TRBJ1-1; perhaps TRBD1 as D (6 bases). V dropped 3 bases and J dropped 8 bases, with 22 bases sitting between them. The CDR3 is made up of 15 amino acids. The germline gives CDR1 DFQATT, CDR2 SNEGSKA (reference sequence). The CDR3 coding sequence is TGCAGTGCTAGTCGGAAGGCTACAGGGAAGATCGAAGCTTTCTTT. This gives the protein CSASRKATGKIEAFF.

This clone was detected a few times. V gene TRBV6-2 or TRBV6-3 combines with J gene TRBJ2-3; 11 positions match TRBD2. The CDR3 is 12 residues long. Germline loops: CDR1 MNHEY, CDR2 SVGEGT. Trimming at V came to 4 bases and at J to 15 bases, leaving 6 bases not matched to a gene. The chain's CDR3 is CASSFTSGRQYF. In nucleotides, the CDR3 is TGTGCCAGCAGTTTCACTAGCGGGAGACAATATTTT.

The chain carries TRBV28 and TRBJ2-3; the D gene is possibly TRBD1 (6 bases). Looked up from germline, CDR1 is MDHEN and CDR2 is SYDVKM. The CDR3 has 17 amino acids. Trimming took off 0 bases at V and 0 bases at J, with 13 bases between the two ends. The CDR3 loop is CASSLWTGRSSTDTQYF. The CDR3 nucleotides read TGTGCCAGCAGTTTATGGACAGGACGATCTAGCACAGATACGCAGTATTTT.

The chain links TRBV30 to TRBJ2-7; 11 bases line up with TRBD1. V lost 5 bases to trimming and J lost 5 bases; unmatched junction nucleotides: 14. CDR1 GTSNPN and CDR2 SVGIG come from the germline V gene (reference sequence). The CDR3 contains 16 residues. The CDR3, as DNA: TGTGCCTGGGAGTCATACGGGACAGGGGGGTTCAACGAGCAGTACTTC. This encodes CAWESYGTGGFNEQYF.

The rearrangement links TRBV3-1 (or the pseudogene TRBV3-2) to TRBJ1-1; 7 nucleotides align to TRBD1. The J segment lost 1 base and the V segment lost 3 bases, leaving 2 bases of the junction unmatched. Per germline, CDR1 LGHDT and CDR2 YNNKEL (reference sequence). The CDR3 has 14 amino acids. Written as DNA, the CDR3 is TGTGCCAGCAGCCAGGGGACAGCGAACACTGAAGCTTTCTTT. This gives the protein CASSQGTANTEAFF.

This chain connects TRBV12-5 to TRBJ2-5, with D perhaps TRBD1 (5 bases). This CDR3 comprises 13 residues. The germline V gene encodes CDR1 LGHNT and CDR2 FRNRAP. The germline V and J ends were trimmed by 4 bases and 5 bases, with 11 bases remaining between them. The CDR3 reads CASGSAQGETQYF. CDR3 coding DNA: TGTGCTAGTGGTTCGGCTCAGGGCGAGACCCAGTACTTC.

The J gene is TRBJ2-2, the V gene TRBV10-1; D possibly corresponds to TRBD1 (5 bases). V was shortened by 6 bases and J by 4 bases, with 18 bases between the two germline ends. Germline lookup yields CDR1 WNHNN and CDR2 SYGVQD (reference sequence). The CDR3 length is 16 residues. DNA of the CDR3: TGCGCCAGCAGCCCAAATACAGCCCAGGGCACCGGGGAGCTGTTTTTT. This codes for CASSPNTAQGTGELFF.

The chain uses TRBV10-3 and TRBJ2-7; 11 positions match TRBD1. After removal of 6 bases from V and 3 bases from J, the junction contained 13 bases not matched to a gene. In germline, CDR1 is ENHRY, CDR2 SYGVKD. CDR3 length: 17 amino acids. The CDR3: CAISDGGGTGGNYEQYF. CDR3 sequence (DNA): TGTGCCATCAGCGACGGGGGCGGGACAGGGGGAAACTACGAGCAGTACTTC.

This rearrangement joins TRBV19 to TRBJ1-1; the D is unclear. Trimming took 9 bases from V and 0 from J, leaving 14 bases between them. CDR1 LNHDA and CDR2 SQIVND come from the germline V gene (reference sequence). The CDR3 loop spans 14 amino acids. Here the CDR3 reads CASISGLLNTEAFF. The DNA for the CDR3 is TGTGCCAGCATAAGCGGACTGTTGAACACTGAAGCTTTCTTT.

The chain carries TRBV27 and TRBJ2-7, with 10 bases identical to TRBD2. The germline V gene encodes CDR1 MNHEY and CDR2 SMNVEV (reference sequence). CDR3 size: 15 residues. J gave up 2 bases and V 2 bases, and 3 bases lay outside the gene matches. The CDR3 nucleotides read TGTGCCAGCAGTTTAGGGAGCGGGAGGGCCTACGAGCAGTACTTC. As protein: CASSLGSGRAYEQYF.

The chain links TRBV7-8 to TRBJ1-1, with unresolved D. V was cut by 5 bases and J by 1 base, with 17 bases left in between. CDR3 length equals 16 residues. Looked up from germline, CDR1 is SGHVS and CDR2 is FQNEAQ. CDR3 loop: CASSRTRADSNTEAFF. In nucleotides, the CDR3 is TGTGCCAGCAGCCGTACACGCGCGGATTCGAACACTGAAGCTTTCTTT.

This chain links TRBV11-2 with TRBJ2-7, with TRBD1 as a possible D gene (7 bases). The CDR3 consists of 11 residues. Germline CDR1 SGHAT, CDR2 FQNNGV. V was clipped by 5 bases and J by 9 bases, with 11 bases between them. The CDR3 protein is CASSHRGGQYF. CDR3 nucleotides: TGTGCCAGCAGCCACAGGGGAGGGCAGTACTTC.